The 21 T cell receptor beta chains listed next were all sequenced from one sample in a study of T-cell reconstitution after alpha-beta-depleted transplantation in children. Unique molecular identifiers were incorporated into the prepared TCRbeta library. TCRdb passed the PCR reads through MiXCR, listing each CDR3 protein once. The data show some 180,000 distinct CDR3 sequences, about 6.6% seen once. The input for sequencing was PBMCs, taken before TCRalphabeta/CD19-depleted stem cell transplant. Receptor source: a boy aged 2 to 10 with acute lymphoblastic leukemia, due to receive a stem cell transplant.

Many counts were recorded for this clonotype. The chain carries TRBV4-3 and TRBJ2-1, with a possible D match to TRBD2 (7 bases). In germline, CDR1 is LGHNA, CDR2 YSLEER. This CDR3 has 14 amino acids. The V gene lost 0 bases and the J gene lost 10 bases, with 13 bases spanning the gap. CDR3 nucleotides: TGCGCCAGCAGCCAAGAAGAGGGGAGGGGGGAGCAGTTCTTC. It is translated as CASSQEEGRGEQFF.

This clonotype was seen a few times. In DNA form, the CDR3 reads TGTGCCAGCAGTAGATTAACAGGGGGCTACACCTTC. It specifies CASSRLTGGYTF. V usage is TRBV25-1 and J usage is TRBJ1-2; tentative D call: TRBD1 (6 bases). V lost 5 bases and J 8 bases, leaving 12 bases between the germline ends. The CDR3 length is 12 residues. Germline CDR1 is MGHDK and CDR2 is SYGVNS.

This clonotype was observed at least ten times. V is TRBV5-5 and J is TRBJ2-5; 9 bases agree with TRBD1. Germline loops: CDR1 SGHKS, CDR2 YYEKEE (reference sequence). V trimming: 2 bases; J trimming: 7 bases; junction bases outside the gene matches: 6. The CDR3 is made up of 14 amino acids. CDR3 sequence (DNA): TGTGCCAGCAGCTTTACAGGGGGCGGGCGGACCCAGTACTTC. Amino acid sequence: CASSFTGGGRTQYF.

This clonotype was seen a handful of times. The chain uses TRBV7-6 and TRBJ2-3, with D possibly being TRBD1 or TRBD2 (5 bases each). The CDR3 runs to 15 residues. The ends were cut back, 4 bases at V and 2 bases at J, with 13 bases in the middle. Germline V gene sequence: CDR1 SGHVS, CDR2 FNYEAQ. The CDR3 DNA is TGTGCCAGCAGCTACGGGACCGCCAACACAGATACGCAGTATTTT. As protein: CASSYGTANTDTQYF. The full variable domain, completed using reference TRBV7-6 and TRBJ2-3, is GAGVSQSPRYKVTKRGQDVALRCDPISGHVSLYWYRQALGQGPEFLTYFNYEAQQDKSGLPNDRFSAERPEGSISTLTIQRTEQRDSAMYRCASSYGTANTDTQYFGPGTRLTVL.

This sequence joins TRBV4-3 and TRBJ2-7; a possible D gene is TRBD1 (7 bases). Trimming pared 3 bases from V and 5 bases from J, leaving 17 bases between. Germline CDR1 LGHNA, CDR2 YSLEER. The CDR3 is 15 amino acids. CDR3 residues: CASSQRWQGGNEQYF. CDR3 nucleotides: TGCGCCAGCAGCCAGAGATGGCAGGGGGGCAACGAGCAGTACTTC.

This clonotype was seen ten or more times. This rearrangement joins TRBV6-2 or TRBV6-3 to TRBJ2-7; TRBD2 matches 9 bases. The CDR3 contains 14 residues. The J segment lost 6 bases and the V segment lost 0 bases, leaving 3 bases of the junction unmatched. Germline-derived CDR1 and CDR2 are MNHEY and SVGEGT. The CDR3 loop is CASSYSGLAGEQYF. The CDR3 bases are TGTGCCAGCAGTTACTCGGGACTAGCCGGCGAGCAGTACTTC.

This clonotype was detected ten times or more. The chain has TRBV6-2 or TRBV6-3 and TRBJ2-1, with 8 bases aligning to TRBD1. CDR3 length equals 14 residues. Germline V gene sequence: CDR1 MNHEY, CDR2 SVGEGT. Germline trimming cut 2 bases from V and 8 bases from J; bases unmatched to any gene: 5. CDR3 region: CASSYTGGGYEQFF. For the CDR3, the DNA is TGTGCCAGCAGTTACACAGGGGGTGGGTATGAGCAGTTCTTC.

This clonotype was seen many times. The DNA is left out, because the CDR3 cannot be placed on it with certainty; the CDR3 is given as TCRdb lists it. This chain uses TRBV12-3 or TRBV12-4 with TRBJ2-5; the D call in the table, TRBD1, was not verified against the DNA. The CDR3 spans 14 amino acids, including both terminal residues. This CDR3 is CASSSGPAFETQYF.

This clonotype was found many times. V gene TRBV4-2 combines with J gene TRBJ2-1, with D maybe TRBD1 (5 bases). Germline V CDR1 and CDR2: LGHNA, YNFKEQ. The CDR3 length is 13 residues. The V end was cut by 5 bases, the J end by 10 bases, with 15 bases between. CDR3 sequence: CASSSAGLGEQFF. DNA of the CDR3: TGTGCCAGCAGCTCCGCAGGGTTGGGCGAGCAGTTCTTC.

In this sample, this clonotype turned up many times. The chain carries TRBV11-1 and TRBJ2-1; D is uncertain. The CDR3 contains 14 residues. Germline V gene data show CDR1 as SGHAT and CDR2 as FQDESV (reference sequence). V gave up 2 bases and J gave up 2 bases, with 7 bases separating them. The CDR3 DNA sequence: TGTGCCAGCAGCTTAAGACAAACCTACAATGAGCAGTTCTTC. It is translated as CASSLRQTYNEQFF.

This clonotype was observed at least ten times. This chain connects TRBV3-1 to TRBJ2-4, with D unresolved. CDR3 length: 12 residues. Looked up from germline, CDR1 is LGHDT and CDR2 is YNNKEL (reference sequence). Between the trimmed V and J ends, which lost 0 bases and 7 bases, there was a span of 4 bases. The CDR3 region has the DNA TGTGCCAGCAGCCAAGATCTGAACATTCAGTACTTC. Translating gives CASSQDLNIQYF.

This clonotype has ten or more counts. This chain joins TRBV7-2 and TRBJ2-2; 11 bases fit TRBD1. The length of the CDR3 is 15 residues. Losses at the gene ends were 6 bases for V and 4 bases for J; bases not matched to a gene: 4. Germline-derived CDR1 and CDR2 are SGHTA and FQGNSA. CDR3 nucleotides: TGTGCCAGCAGTTACGGGACAGGGGGCACCGGGGAGCTGTTTTTT. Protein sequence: CASSYGTGGTGELFF.

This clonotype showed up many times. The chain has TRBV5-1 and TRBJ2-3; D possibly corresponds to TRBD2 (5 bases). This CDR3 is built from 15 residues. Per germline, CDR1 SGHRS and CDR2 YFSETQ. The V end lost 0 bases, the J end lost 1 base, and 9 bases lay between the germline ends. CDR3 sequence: CASSLDGVGTDTQYF. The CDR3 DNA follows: TGCGCCAGCAGCTTGGACGGGGTCGGCACAGATACGCAGTATTTT.

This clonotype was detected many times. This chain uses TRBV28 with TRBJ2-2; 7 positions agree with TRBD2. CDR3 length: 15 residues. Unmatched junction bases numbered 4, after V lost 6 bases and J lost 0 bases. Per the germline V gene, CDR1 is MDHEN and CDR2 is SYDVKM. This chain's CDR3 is CASRVGGANTGELFF. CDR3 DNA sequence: TGTGCCAGCAGAGTTGGGGGGGCGAACACCGGGGAGCTGTTTTTT.

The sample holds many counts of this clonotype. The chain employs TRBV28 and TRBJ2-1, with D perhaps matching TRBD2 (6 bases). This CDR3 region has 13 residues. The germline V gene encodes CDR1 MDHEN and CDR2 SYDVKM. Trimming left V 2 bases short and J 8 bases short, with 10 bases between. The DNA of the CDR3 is TGTGCCAGCAGTTTAGGAGGGGCAGATGAGCAGTTCTTC. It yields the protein CASSLGGADEQFF.

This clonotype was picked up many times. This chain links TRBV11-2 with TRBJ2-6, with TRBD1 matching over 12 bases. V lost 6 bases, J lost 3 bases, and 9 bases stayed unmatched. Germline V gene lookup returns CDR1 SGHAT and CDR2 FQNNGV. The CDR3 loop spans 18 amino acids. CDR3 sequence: CASRNLGTGGIGANVLTF. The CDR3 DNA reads TGTGCCAGCAGAAACCTCGGGACAGGGGGCATTGGGGCCAACGTCCTGACTTTC.

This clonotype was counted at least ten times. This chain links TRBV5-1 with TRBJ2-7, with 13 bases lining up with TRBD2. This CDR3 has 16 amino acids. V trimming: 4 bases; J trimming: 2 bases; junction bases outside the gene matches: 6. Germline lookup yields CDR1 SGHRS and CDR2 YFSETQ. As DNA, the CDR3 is TGCGCCAGCAGCCCGGGACTAGCGGGATACCCCTACGAGCAGTACTTC. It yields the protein CASSPGLAGYPYEQYF.

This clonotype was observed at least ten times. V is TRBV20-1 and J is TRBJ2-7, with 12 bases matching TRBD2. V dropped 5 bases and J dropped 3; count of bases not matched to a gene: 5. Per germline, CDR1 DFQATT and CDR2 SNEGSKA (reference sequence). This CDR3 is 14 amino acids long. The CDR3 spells CSALGLAGHYEQYF. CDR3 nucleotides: TGCAGTGCTCTTGGACTAGCGGGGCACTACGAGCAGTACTTC.

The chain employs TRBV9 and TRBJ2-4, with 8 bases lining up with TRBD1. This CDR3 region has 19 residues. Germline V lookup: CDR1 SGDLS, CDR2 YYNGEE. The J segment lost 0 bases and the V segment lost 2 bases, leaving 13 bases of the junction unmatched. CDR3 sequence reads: CASSVDPGGGIGAKNIQYF. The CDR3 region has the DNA TGTGCCAGCAGCGTCGACCCAGGGGGCGGGATCGGAGCCAAAAACATTCAGTACTTC.

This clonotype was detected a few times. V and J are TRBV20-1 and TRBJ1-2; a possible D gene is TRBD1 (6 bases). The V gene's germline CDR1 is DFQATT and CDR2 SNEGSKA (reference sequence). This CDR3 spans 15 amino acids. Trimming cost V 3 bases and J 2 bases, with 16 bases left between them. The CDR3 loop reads CSASIGGGANYGYTF. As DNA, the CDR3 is TGCAGTGCTAGCATCGGAGGGGGGGCGAACTATGGCTACACCTTC.

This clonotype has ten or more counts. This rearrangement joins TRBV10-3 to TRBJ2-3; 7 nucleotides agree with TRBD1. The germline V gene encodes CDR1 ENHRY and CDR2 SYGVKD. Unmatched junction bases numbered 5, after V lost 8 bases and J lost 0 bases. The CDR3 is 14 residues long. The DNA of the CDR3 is TGTGCCATCCGGGACAGCCTGAGCACAGATACGCAGTATTTT. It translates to CAIRDSLSTDTQYF.